This T cell receptor (beta chain) came from a study of blood T cell repertoires in COVID-19. TCRdb's copy holds only in-frame clones and misses some; the assay was immunoSEQ multiplex PCR. The top ten hold 0.7% of the sample, which has around 450,000 clones, approximately 90% seen once. Donors of Cohort 3 who recovered were those that had two negative PCRs, clearance, or symptom resolution. Germline CDR1 is SGHAT and CDR2 is FQNNGV. Trimming cost V 5 bases and J 5 bases; bases outside gene matches: 14. The CDR3 has 16 residues. The sequencing input was PBMCs or T cells enriched from blood (not recorded which). This TCR was sampled from a woman in her late teens or twenties who had recovered from COVID-19. V usage is TRBV11-2 and J usage is TRBJ2-5, with TRBD1 identical over 7 bases. CDR3 DNA sequence: TGTGCCAGCAGCCCCAGGGGAGTAGGGGGCCCGGAGACCCAGTACTTC. Residues: CASSPRGVGGPETQYF.